The 24 T cell receptor beta chains presented below share a single source sample, sequenced in a study of cytomegalovirus exposure and HLA in healthy donors. The study ran its PCR with 60 Vbeta and 13 Jbeta primers. Method: immunoSEQ multiplex PCR; TCRdb's copy keeps in-frame clones and lacks some. The sample lists 150,000 to 200,000 clones, around 90% seen once, with approximately 1.9% in the top ten. The source material was PBMCs. The source of these receptors is a woman under 30 in good health and CMV-seronegative.

V and J are TRBV5-4 and TRBJ1-3; TRBD1 might be the D (5 bases). The CDR3 is 13 amino acids. Germline values: CDR1 SGHNT, CDR2 YYREEE (reference sequence). V was trimmed by 3 bases and J by 7 bases, leaving 11 bases between them. The CDR3 sequence is CASSSPGRNTIYF. As DNA, the CDR3 is TGTGCCAGCAGCTCCCCAGGGCGTAACACCATATATTTT.

V usage is TRBV5-1 and J usage is TRBJ1-4, with 7 bases matching TRBD1. The CDR3 extends over 16 amino acids. V lost 0 bases to trimming and J lost 8 bases; unmatched junction nucleotides: 10. CDR1 and CDR2 from the germline V gene are SGHRS and YFSETQ. As DNA, the CDR3 is TGCGCCAGCAGCTTGGTGGGACAGAGGTATAACGAAAAACTGTTTTTT. Residues: CASSLVGQRYNEKLFF.

The chain couples TRBV6-5 to TRBJ1-3, with D perhaps matching TRBD1 (6 bases). The length of the CDR3 is 15 residues. Germline loops: CDR1 MNHEY, CDR2 SVGAGI. Trimming took 6 bases from V and 0 from J, leaving 12 bases between them. The CDR3 here is CASRVGQSSGNTIYF. Written as DNA, the CDR3 is TGTGCCAGCAGGGTAGGACAGTCCTCTGGAAACACCATATATTTT.

This clone was picked up a small number of times. The chain carries TRBV11-1 and TRBJ2-5; 7 positions agree with TRBD1. CDR1 and CDR2 from the germline V gene are SGHAT and FQDESV (reference sequence). Germline trimming cut 2 bases from V and 3 bases from J; bases unmatched to any gene: 12. CDR3 length equals 17 residues. The CDR3, as DNA: TGTGCCAGCAGCTTAAGACAGGGTGGGTCATTAAAAGAGACCCAGTACTTC. Protein: CASSLRQGGSLKETQYF.

This clone was seen a single time. This sequence joins TRBV28 and TRBJ1-6; a possible D gene is TRBD1 (5 bases). Trimming cost V 3 bases and J 3 bases, with 9 bases left between them. The germline V gene encodes CDR1 MDHEN and CDR2 SYDVKM. The CDR3 runs 15 residues. DNA of the CDR3: TGTGCCAGCAGTTTCTTAGACAGCTATAATTCACCCCTCCACTTT. The encoded protein is CASSFLDSYNSPLHF.

The chain employs TRBV28 and TRBJ1-2; D call uncertain. The germline CDR1 and CDR2 sequences are MDHEN and SYDVKM. Between the trimmed V and J ends, which lost 5 bases and 7 bases, there was a span of 17 bases. CDR3 length equals 14 residues. The CDR3 spells CASSPPSPTSGYTF. The CDR3 region has the DNA TGTGCCAGCAGTCCACCCTCTCCGACATCTGGCTACACCTTC.

CDR3 bases: TGTGCCAGCAGCACTAGGGGGCAGGGGGGTGAGGAAAACATTCAGTACTTC. Its protein product is CASSTRGQGGEENIQYF. This rearrangement joins TRBV21-1 to TRBJ2-4; TRBD1, the table's D call, was not compared with the DNA. TRBV21-1 is a listed pseudogene. This CDR3 comprises 17 residues.

The rearrangement uses TRBV4-2 and TRBJ1-1; the D gene is possibly TRBD1 (6 bases). This CDR3 spans 18 amino acids. V dropped 0 bases and J dropped 4 bases, with 21 bases sitting between them. CDR1 is LGHNA, CDR2 YNFKEQ, per germline. The CDR3: CASSQEPGVVPTSTEAFF. In nucleotides, the CDR3 is TGTGCCAGCAGCCAAGAACCAGGGGTTGTGCCGACGAGCACTGAAGCTTTCTTT.

A single count supports this clone. This chain's CDR3 is CASSQGLRAPVAEAFF. DNA of the CDR3: TGCGCCAGCAGCCAAGGACTGAGGGCGCCTGTCGCTGAAGCTTTCTTT. The rearrangement uses TRBV4-1 and TRBJ1-1, with unresolved D. CDR3 length: 16 amino acids. The germline V gene encodes CDR1 MGHRA and CDR2 YSYEKL. Between the trimmed V and J ends, which lost 1 base and 6 bases, there was a span of 18 bases.

The chain recombines TRBV7-2 with TRBJ2-3, with D possibly TRBD1 on 5 matching bases. The V and J ends lost 0 bases and 1 base respectively, with 8 bases between them. The CDR3 spans 15 residues. Germline V gene sequence: CDR1 SGHTA, CDR2 FQGNSA. Written as DNA, the CDR3 is TGTGCCAGCAGCTTAGCGGGGCTAGGCACAGATACGCAGTATTTT. Protein product: CASSLAGLGTDTQYF.

The V gene is TRBV5-4, the J gene TRBJ2-3, with 8 bases that match TRBD2. V shed 3 bases and J 3 bases; nucleotides not matched to a gene: 6. This CDR3 has 15 residues. Germline-derived CDR1 and CDR2 are SGHNT and YYREEE (reference sequence). This CDR3 reads CASSSGGGMTDTQYF. CDR3 nucleotides: TGTGCCAGCAGCTCCGGGGGGGGCATGACAGATACGCAGTATTTT.

V is TRBV27 and J is TRBJ2-7, with D possibly being TRBD2 (6 bases). Germline-derived CDR1 and CDR2 are MNHEY and SMNVEV (reference sequence). Trimming stripped 9 bases from V and 4 bases from J, with 16 bases between. The length of the CDR3 is 13 residues. CDR3 nucleotide sequence: TGTGCCAGGAGTGTCGGGGGTGGATACGAGCAGTACTTC. This encodes CARSVGGGYEQYF.

The gene calls are TRBV2 and TRBJ1-1; weak D call: TRBD1 (5 bases). Germline V gene data show CDR1 as SNHLY and CDR2 as FYNNEI. The CDR3 spans 13 residues. The germline V and J ends were trimmed by 7 bases and 3 bases, with 12 bases remaining between them. Here the CDR3 reads CASIRQIYTEAFF. The DNA for the CDR3 is TGTGCCAGCATTAGACAGATATACACTGAAGCTTTCTTT.

In its sample, this clone was seen once. This chain links TRBV10-3 with TRBJ2-7, with D perhaps TRBD1 (5 bases). The germline V gene encodes CDR1 ENHRY and CDR2 SYGVKD. The CDR3 runs 14 residues. The V gene lost 5 bases and the J gene lost 2 bases, with 13 bases spanning the gap. The CDR3 protein is CAISSTARPYEQYF. For the CDR3, the DNA is TGTGCCATCAGTTCGACAGCGAGACCCTACGAGCAGTACTTC.

V usage is TRBV30 and J usage is TRBJ1-6, with D unresolved. Trimming took off 2 bases at V and 0 bases at J, with 8 bases between the two ends. This CDR3 is built from 15 residues. The germline gives CDR1 GTSNPN, CDR2 SVGIG (reference sequence). The CDR3 bases are TGTGCCTGGAGTCCCAGAGGCTCCTATAATTCACCCCTCCACTTT. Translation: CAWSPRGSYNSPLHF. The complete variable domain, with remaining parts taken from reference TRBV30 and TRBJ1-6, reads SQTIHQWPATLVQPVGSPLSLECTVEGTSNPNLYWYRQAAGRGLQLLFYSVGIGQISSEVPQNLSASRPQDRQFILSSKKLLLSDSGFYLCAWSPRGSYNSPLHFGNGTRLTVT.

The V call is TRBV5-5, the J call TRBJ1-1; 11 bases map to TRBD1. Per the germline V gene, CDR1 is SGHKS and CDR2 is YYEKEE (reference sequence). V shed 3 bases, J shed 5 bases, and the junction held 9 bases outside the gene matches. The CDR3 sequence is 16 residues long. As DNA, the CDR3 is TGTGCCAGCAGCTCCTCGGACAGGGGGCGGGGGACTGAAGCTTTCTTT. Protein: CASSSSDRGRGTEAFF.

The chain is built from TRBV7-9 and TRBJ2-5; 7 nucleotides line up with TRBD1. The CDR3 length is 14 residues. Germline V CDR1 and CDR2: SEHNR, FQNEAQ (reference sequence). V shed 4 bases, J shed 2 bases, and the junction held 4 bases outside the gene matches. For the CDR3, the DNA is TGTGCCAGCAGCTCTTCGACAGGGCAAGAGACCCAGTACTTC. Protein sequence: CASSSSTGQETQYF.

The chain joins TRBV6-4 to TRBJ2-1, with TRBD2 matching over 14 bases. Germline CDR1 and CDR2: MRHNA and SNTAGT. V lost 4 bases to trimming and J lost 7 bases; unmatched junction nucleotides: 3. This CDR3 comprises 15 residues. The CDR3 DNA follows: TGTGCCAGCAGTGCCGGACTAGCGGGGGGAAATGAGCAGTTCTTC. This translates into CASSAGLAGGNEQFF.

Worth noting for this clone: The junction differs from germline at one of its ends, possibly a read error. Other DNA sequences in this specimen translate into the identical CDR3. The chain combines TRBV27 with TRBJ2-1, with TRBD1 identical over 8 bases. Germline V CDR1 and CDR2: MNHEY, SMNVEV (reference sequence). CDR3 length: 16 residues. As DNA, the CDR3 is TGTGCCAGCAGTTTATCTCTCAGGGGGCGCGGGAATGAGCAATTCTTC. It is translated as CASSLSLRGRGNEQFF.

V usage is TRBV4-1 and J usage is TRBJ1-2, with 9 bases matching TRBD1. Germline loops: CDR1 MGHRA, CDR2 YSYEKL. The CDR3 sequence is 15 residues long. V lost 4 bases and J lost 5; bases outside the gene matches: 8. CDR3 nucleotides: TGCGCCAGCAGCCCGTTACAGGGGGCTGGGTATGGCTACACCTTC. It is translated as CASSPLQGAGYGYTF.

The chain is built from TRBV28 and TRBJ2-7; 7 bases are shared with TRBD1. Per germline, CDR1 MDHEN and CDR2 SYDVKM. The junction had 3 bases not matched to a gene; V was cut back by 6 bases and J by 1 base. The CDR3 is 13 residues long. CDR3 DNA: TGTGCCAGCAGAAAGGGACAGTCCTACGAGCAGTACTTC. Translated, it gives CASRKGQSYEQYF.

The chain employs TRBV9 and TRBJ1-1; D is perhaps TRBD1 (5 bases). V was pared by 3 bases and J by 0 bases, with 6 bases between. Germline CDR1 SGDLS, CDR2 YYNGEE. The CDR3 length is 13 residues. DNA of the CDR3: TGTGCCAGCAGCGGGGGGGTGAACACTGAAGCTTTCTTT. As protein: CASSGGVNTEAFF.

The V and J genes are TRBV9 and TRBJ1-1; the D is unclear. Trimming removed 0 bases from V and 0 bases from J, with 6 bases in between. This CDR3 spans 14 amino acids. Germline V gives CDR1 SGDLS, CDR2 YYNGEE. The CDR3 nucleotides are TGTGCCAGCAGCGTAGGAGTCATGAACACTGAAGCTTTCTTT. Translated, it gives CASSVGVMNTEAFF.

A few counts support this clone. V and J are TRBV15 and TRBJ1-2, with D maybe TRBD1 (5 bases). Trimming took off 1 base at V and 1 base at J, with 13 bases between the two ends. In germline, CDR1 is LNHNV, CDR2 YYDKDF (reference sequence). The CDR3 is 16 residues long. This chain's CDR3 is CATSRAQESFNYGYTF. CDR3 in DNA: TGTGCCACCAGCAGAGCACAGGAGTCCTTTAACTATGGCTACACCTTC. Using reference TRBV15 and TRBJ1-2 for the parts outside the CDR3, the full variable domain is DAMVIQNPRYQVTQFGKPVTLSCSQTLNHNVMYWYQQKSSQAPKLLFHYYDKDFNNEADTPDNFQSRRPNTSFCFLDIRSPGLGDTAMYLCATSRAQESFNYGYTFGSGTRLTVV.